The 5 T cell receptor beta chains presented below share a single source sample, sequenced in a study of blood T cell repertoires in COVID-19. Generated by immunoSEQ multiplex PCR, the TCRdb table keeps only in-frame clones and is missing some. The data hold about 50,000 clones, with around 85% observed a single time. The sample consisted of peripheral blood. The origin of the receptors is a man between 65 and 85 years old with active COVID-19.

CDR3 nucleotides: TGTGCCAGCACCGGAGGGCGGGAGGGGCAGACCCAGTACTTC. It yields the protein CASTGGREGQTQYF. The chain recombines TRBV7-2 with TRBJ2-5; 9 bases match TRBD2. Germline V lookup: CDR1 SGHTA, CDR2 FQGNSA. The CDR3 loop spans 14 amino acids. V dropped 7 bases and J dropped 6; count of bases not matched to a gene: 9.

The chain joins TRBV6-5 to TRBJ1-2; D gene ambiguous. CDR1 and CDR2 from the germline V gene are MNHEY and SVGAGI. The CDR3 spans 15 residues. Trimming took 3 bases from V and 0 from J, leaving 11 bases between them. The CDR3: CASSYSRHPNYGYTF. In DNA form, the CDR3 reads TGTGCCAGCAGTTATTCCCGACATCCTAACTATGGCTACACCTTC.

This chain joins TRBV24-1 and TRBJ2-1; D ambiguous. Germline CDR1 KGHDR, CDR2 SFDVKD. The V gene lost 1 base and the J gene lost 8 bases, with 8 bases spanning the gap. The CDR3 is 13 residues long. CDR3 DNA sequence: TGTGCCACCAGTGATTTTCGAGTAGATGAGCAGTTCTTC. It codes for CATSDFRVDEQFF.

The V gene is TRBV13, the J gene TRBJ2-5, with 7 positions matching TRBD1. The length of the CDR3 is 14 residues. The ends lost 5 bases at V and 5 bases at J; junction bases unmatched: 8. Germline assignment: CDR1 PRHDT and CDR2 FYEKMQ (reference sequence). This chain's CDR3 is CASSQDRKWETQYF. CDR3 sequence (DNA): TGTGCCAGCAGCCAGGACAGGAAATGGGAGACCCAGTACTTC. The whole variable domain, filled in from reference TRBV13 and TRBJ2-5, reads AAGVIQSPRHLIKEKRETATLKCYPIPRHDTVYWYQQGPGQDPQFLISFYEKMQSDKGSIPDRFSAQQFSDYHSELNMSSLELGDSALYFCASSQDRKWETQYFGPGTRLLVL.

The V call is TRBV25-1, the J call TRBJ1-6; D is ambiguous. The CDR3 runs 13 residues. The germline V gene has CDR1 MGHDK and CDR2 SYGVNS. V lost 4 bases and J 11 bases, leaving 12 bases between the germline ends. The CDR3 reads CASSAGLFAPLHF. CDR3 nucleotide sequence: TGTGCCAGCAGTGCCGGGTTATTTGCACCCCTCCACTTT. The full variable domain, with the rest looked up from reference TRBV25-1 and TRBJ1-6, is EADIYQTPRYLVIGTGKKITLECSQTMGHDKMYWYQQDPGMELHLIHYSYGVNSTEKGDLSSESTVSRIRTEHFPLTLESARPSHTSQYLCASSAGLFAPLHFGNGTRLTVT.